This entry describes one T cell receptor beta chain. Its antigen is still unknown. The data were taken from a study of cytomegalovirus exposure and HLA in healthy donors. The study's findings and limits: The authors later found TCR association rates varying by HLA locus, with DRB1 most and HLA-C fewest. Trimming of TCR beta V- and J-genes showed a link, identified in a later analysis, to a missense DCLRE1C variant. Information on immune exposure was restricted to one variable (CMV serostatus).

13 Jbeta primers and 60 Vbeta primers were used for the PCR. Assay used: immunoSEQ multiplex PCR; TCRdb lists only in-frame clones, some missing. The sample lists around 96,000 clones, approximately 80% occurring once. The germline V gene has CDR1 SGHAT and CDR2 FQNNGV. CDR3 length: 13 residues. Trimming stripped 4 bases from V and 0 bases from J, with 6 bases between. This clonotype was sampled from a man younger than 35 in good health and CMV-seronegative. V and J are TRBV11-2 and TRBJ1-1; the D is unclear. The sequencing sample was made of PBMCs. The CDR3 bases are TGTGCCAGCAGCTCTACAGTGAACACTGAAGCTTTCTTT. The encoded protein is CASSSTVNTEAFF.